A single sample is the source of the 14 T cell receptor beta chains below, sequenced in a study of blood T cells in healthy people across ages. PCR was performed a second time for roughly 7 to 11 cycles using a sample-barcoded 5' primer and a J-beta primer mix. Via MiXCR, TCRdb re-called the 5' RACE reads, giving one row per CDR3 protein. The table records roughly 800,000 distinct CDR3 sequences, 55% to 70% of them present only once. The specimen sequenced was blood. All receptors come from a man between 25 and 39 years old in good health.

V and J are TRBV20-1 and TRBJ2-4; 7 positions match TRBD2. Per germline, CDR1 DFQATT and CDR2 SNEGSKA (reference sequence). The CDR3 covers 16 residues. The ends lost 1 base at V and 0 bases at J; junction bases unmatched: 6. The CDR3 spells CSARAASGLAKNIQYF. The CDR3, as DNA: TGCAGTGCTAGAGCGGCTAGCGGACTAGCCAAAAACATTCAGTACTTC.

The CDR3 loop reads CASSQRQGVQETQYF. CDR3 DNA: TGCGCCAGCAGCCAAAGACAGGGGGTTCAGGAGACCCAGTACTTC. This chain joins TRBV4-3 and TRBJ2-5; 9 positions agree with TRBD1. V lost 2 bases, J lost 5 bases, and 6 bases stayed unmatched. CDR1 and CDR2 from the germline V gene are LGHNA and YSLEER. The CDR3 consists of 15 residues.

A remark on this clonotype: One end of the junction is discordant with germline, which a read error may explain. The CDR3 DNA sequence: TGTGCCGGTAGTATGGCTGACGGCCGCGAGACCCAGTACTTC. Amino acids: CAGSMADGRETQYF. The chain is built from TRBV19 and TRBJ2-4; D gene unclear. The J call may be in error: the DNA end matches TRBJ2-5 better. Germline CDR1 is LNHDA and CDR2 is SQIVND (reference sequence). This CDR3 is 14 amino acids long.

This chain joins TRBV12-3 or TRBV12-4 and TRBJ2-7; 7 bases line up with TRBD1. This CDR3 is built from 13 residues. J was trimmed by 9 bases and V by 2 bases; bases with no gene match: 7. This chain's CDR3 is CASSLSTGNGQYF. The CDR3 DNA follows: TGTGCCAGCAGTTTATCGACAGGGAACGGGCAGTACTTC.

This clonotype was found a few times. The V call is TRBV29-1, the J call TRBJ1-1, with D unresolved. CDR1 SQVTM and CDR2 ANQGSEA come from the germline V gene. Trimming took off 6 bases at V and 0 bases at J, with 8 bases between the two ends. This CDR3 has 12 amino acids. CDR3 coding DNA: TGCAGCGTACAGATCATGAACACTGAAGCTTTCTTT. Amino acid sequence: CSVQIMNTEAFF.

This clonotype occurred a few times. The CDR3 DNA sequence: TGCAGTGCTACGGGAGGCAGTGCCTACGAGCAGTACTTC. This sequence encodes CSATGGSAYEQYF. The J gene is TRBJ2-7, the V gene TRBV20-1; the match to TRBD2 covers 7 bases. After removal of 4 bases from V and 2 bases from J, the junction contained 5 bases not matched to a gene. Germline V CDR1 and CDR2: DFQATT, SNEGSKA (reference sequence). This CDR3 has 13 residues.

The rearrangement joins TRBV18 to TRBJ1-2; TRBD1 is a possible D gene (5 bases). The V end was cut by 3 bases, the J end by 6 bases, with 17 bases between. Germline V CDR1 and CDR2: KGHSH, LQKENI. This CDR3 has 15 residues. CDR3 DNA: TGTGCCAGCTCACCGCGACAGACCGGGGGGGATGGCTACACCTTC. As protein: CASSPRQTGGDGYTF.

The V call is TRBV5-5, the J call TRBJ2-3; 7 positions agree with TRBD2. Germline-derived CDR1 and CDR2 are SGHKS and YYEKEE (reference sequence). With V trimmed by 4 bases and J by 4 bases, 3 bases remained unmatched. The CDR3 contains 13 residues. CDR3 in DNA: TGTGCCAGCAGCAGTACTAGCGCAGATACGCAGTATTTT. It yields the protein CASSSTSADTQYF.

V is TRBV7-9 and J is TRBJ2-1; a possible D gene is TRBD2 (5 bases). There are 14 residues in the CDR3. The germline V and J ends were trimmed by 0 bases and 7 bases, with 10 bases remaining between them. The germline gives CDR1 SEHNR, CDR2 FQNEAQ (reference sequence). Written as DNA, the CDR3 is TGTGCCAGCAGCTTAGCTAGCGAATTGAATGAGCAGTTCTTC. Protein: CASSLASELNEQFF.

CDR3 DNA: TGTGCCAGCAGTGAAAGGTCGATCCCTGAAAAACTGTTTTTT. Translating gives CASSERSIPEKLFF. The rearrangement links TRBV6-1 to TRBJ1-4; D unclear. V lost 2 bases to trimming and J lost 7 bases, with 11 bases between them. CDR1 MNHNS and CDR2 SASEGT come from the germline V gene. There are 14 residues in the CDR3.

The chain is built from TRBV30 and TRBJ2-7; tentative D call: TRBD2 (5 bases). The CDR3 runs 13 residues. With 6 bases removed from V and 3 bases from J, the gap between germline ends came to 15 bases. In germline, CDR1 is GTSNPN, CDR2 SVGIG (reference sequence). The CDR3: CACSADLRYEQYF. CDR3 nucleotide sequence: TGTGCCTGCTCGGCGGACTTACGCTACGAGCAGTACTTC.

With regard to this clonotype: One junction end does not reproduce the germline sequence, and a read error may be involved. J is TRBJ2-1 and V is TRBV6-2 or TRBV6-3; maybe TRBD1 (6 bases). In germline, CDR1 is MNHEY, CDR2 SVGEGT. This CDR3 is built from 14 residues. The CDR3 spells CASVRTASYNERFF. CDR3 bases: TGTGCCAGCGTAAGGACAGCCTCCTACAATGAGCGGTTCTTC.

The rearrangement joins TRBV25-1 to TRBJ2-5; 7 nucleotides line up with TRBD2. The V gene's germline CDR1 is MGHDK and CDR2 SYGVNS. The CDR3 sequence is 16 residues long. V was pared by 2 bases and J by 5 bases, with 11 bases of the junction left unmatched. CDR3 DNA sequence: TGTGCCAGCAGTGAAATGAGTGGGGGGGAAGATGAGACCCAGTACTTC. The encoded protein is CASSEMSGGEDETQYF.

This chain links TRBV5-1 with TRBJ2-5; maybe TRBD2 (6 bases). Gene TRBJ2-7 matches the end of the DNA better, so the J call may be wrong. The CDR3 extends over 16 amino acids. Germline V CDR1 and CDR2: SGHRS, YFSETQ. CDR3: CASSWTRGTLNYEQYF. The CDR3 bases are TGCGCCAGCAGCTGGACTCGGGGGACTCTTAACTACGAGCAGTACTTC.